These 17 T cell receptor beta chains were all obtained from the same sample, sequenced in a study of blood T cells in healthy people across ages. Using a J-beta primer mix together with a sample-barcoded 5' primer, a second PCR was run for about 6 to 11 cycles. TCRdb used MiXCR to reprocess the 5' RACE reads, holding one entry per CDR3 protein. This sample carries 650,000 to 1,000,000 distinct CDR3 sequences, around 34% of them seen once, and the ten largest clones take 13%. Sequencing was done on a sample of blood. These receptor sequences come from a man aged 18 to 35 in good health.

This clonotype was seen just once. This may be a read error, as it is one base from a much larger clone. The chain employs TRBV4-2 and TRBJ2-4; D possibly corresponds to TRBD2 (6 bases). The assigned J gene may be wrong: the sequence end matches TRBJ2-7 better. CDR1 and CDR2 (germline): LGHNA, YNFKEQ. The CDR3 length is 15 residues. Here the CDR3 DNA reads TGTGCCAGCAGCGAAGCCGCGACTAGAGGCCTCGAGCAGTACTTC. The encoded protein is CASSEAATRGLEQYF.

This clonotype was counted at least ten times. This chain connects TRBV20-1 to TRBJ2-7; D call uncertain. Germline CDR1 is DFQATT and CDR2 is SNEGSKA (reference sequence). The germline V and J ends were trimmed by 7 bases and 1 base, with 14 bases remaining between them. The length of the CDR3 is 13 residues. The CDR3 loop reads CSVEAERSYEQYF. The CDR3 region has the DNA TGCAGTGTTGAGGCGGAACGATCCTACGAGCAGTACTTC.

The V call is TRBV16, the J call TRBJ2-1; D unclear. The CDR3 totals 13 residues. V lost 4 bases and J lost 4, with 8 bases in between. Germline lookup yields CDR1 KGHSY and CDR2 FQNENV. The CDR3 coding sequence is TGTGCCAGCAGCCCCCTAGTTTACAATGAGCAGTTCTTC. Protein product: CASSPLVYNEQFF.

The chain joins TRBV9 to TRBJ2-2, with D perhaps matching TRBD1 (6 bases). Germline CDR1 SGDLS, CDR2 YYNGEE. CDR3 size: 15 residues. V was shortened by 6 bases and J by 4 bases, with 16 bases between the two germline ends. The chain's CDR3 is CASTSNGQTTGELFF. The CDR3 nucleotides read TGTGCCAGCACCTCGAACGGACAGACCACCGGGGAGCTGTTTTTT. Full variable domain (missing parts from reference TRBV9 and TRBJ2-2): DSGVTQTPKHLITATGQRVTLRCSPRSGDLSVYWYQQSLDQGLQFLIQYYNGEERAKGNILERFSAQQFPDLHSELNLSSLELGDSALYFCASTSNGQTTGELFFGEGSRLTVL.

V is TRBV21-1 and J is TRBJ2-5; the DNA was not compared with TRBD2, the D call given in the table. TRBV21-1 is assigned pseudogene status. The CDR3 contains 17 residues. CDR3 DNA: TGTGCCTGCAGCACCCCCTGTGAGCGGGGGGGCCGGAGTGAGCAGTACTTC. Translated, it gives CACSTPCERGGRSEQYF.

V gene TRBV29-1 combines with J gene TRBJ2-7, with D perhaps matching TRBD2 (6 bases). The germline V gene has CDR1 SQVTM and CDR2 ANQGSEA. V lost 7 bases to trimming and J lost 5 bases, with 24 bases between them. This CDR3 comprises 15 residues. This chain's CDR3 is CSALAPLPTGDEQYF. The DNA of the CDR3 is TGCAGCGCCCTAGCCCCGCTCCCGACGGGGGACGAGCAGTACTTC.

The V and J genes are TRBV5-6 and TRBJ2-7; no firm D call. The J call could be wrong; TRBJ2-4 is a better fit for the DNA end. The V gene's germline CDR1 is SGHDT and CDR2 YYEEEE. This CDR3 spans 14 amino acids. CDR3: CASSPPASKNIQYF. CDR3 coding DNA: TGTGCCAGCAGCCCCCCAGCTTCCAAAAACATTCAGTACTTC.

The table lists this clonotype with a few counts. CDR3 coding DNA: TGCAGTGCTGCCGGGGACGGAGCTTCTGGGGCCAACGTCCTGACTTTC. The encoded protein is CSAAGDGASGANVLTF. This rearrangement joins TRBV20-1 to TRBJ2-6, with D perhaps TRBD1 or TRBD2 (5 bases each). The CDR3 extends over 16 amino acids. CDR1 DFQATT and CDR2 SNEGSKA come from the germline V gene (reference sequence). The V and J ends lost 5 bases and 1 base respectively, with 15 bases between them.

V and J are TRBV7-3 and TRBJ2-1; 9 bases align to TRBD1. The CDR3 totals 14 residues. Germline-derived CDR1 and CDR2 are SGHTA and FQGTGA. After removal of 5 bases from V and 6 bases from J, the junction contained 5 bases not matched to a gene. The CDR3: CASSRGQGTNEQFF. The CDR3 bases are TGTGCCAGCAGCCGCGGACAGGGGACCAATGAGCAGTTCTTC.

The chain combines TRBV7-2 with TRBJ2-5; D remains unclear. Germline CDR1 is SGHTA and CDR2 is FQGNSA. Trimming took 1 base from V and 4 from J, leaving 13 bases between them. This CDR3 is 15 amino acids long. The CDR3: CASSLDFWVGETQYF. The DNA of the CDR3 is TGTGCCAGCAGCTTAGACTTTTGGGTTGGAGAGACCCAGTACTTC.

The V call is TRBV9, the J call TRBJ2-7, with D possibly called TRBD1 or TRBD2 (5 bases each). Germline V CDR1 and CDR2: SGDLS, YYNGEE. Deletions cut 3 bases from V and 7 bases from J, with 14 bases between. The CDR3 is made up of 13 amino acids. The CDR3 DNA sequence: TGTGCCAGCAGCGGAGGGACCGGACGAGAGCAGTACTTC. The encoded protein is CASSGGTGREQYF. The variable domain in full, completed from reference TRBV9 and TRBJ2-7, reads DSGVTQTPKHLITATGQRVTLRCSPRSGDLSVYWYQQSLDQGLQFLIQYYNGEERAKGNILERFSAQQFPDLHSELNLSSLELGDSALYFCASSGGTGREQYFGPGTRLTVT.

This clonotype was seen repeatedly, ten times or more. J is TRBJ1-2 and V is TRBV9; the match to TRBD1 covers 8 bases. Germline V CDR1 and CDR2: SGDLS, YYNGEE. The CDR3 totals 13 residues. V was pared by 4 bases and J by 4 bases, with 3 bases of the junction left unmatched. The CDR3 region has the DNA TGTGCCAGCAGCTACGACAGGGGCTATGGCTACACCTTC. Translated: CASSYDRGYGYTF.

This chain connects TRBV5-1 to TRBJ2-7, with TRBD2 matching 9 bases. The V gene end was trimmed by 4 bases and the J gene end by 3 bases; junction bases not matched to a gene: 8. The germline gives CDR1 SGHRS, CDR2 YFSETQ. The length of the CDR3 is 15 residues. This CDR3 is CASSPSGTSIYEQYF. CDR3 nucleotide sequence: TGCGCCAGCAGCCCATCCGGGACTAGCATCTACGAGCAGTACTTC.

This clonotype has a count of ten or more. The chain combines TRBV12-3 or TRBV12-4 with TRBJ2-3; maybe TRBD2 (6 bases). Trimming shortened V by 2 bases and J by 6 bases, and 12 bases separated the two germline ends. The CDR3 consists of 14 residues. The CDR3: CASSLPGVVDTQYF. In DNA, the CDR3 is TGTGCCAGCAGTTTACCGGGGGTTGTGGATACGCAGTATTTT.

Of note for this clonotype: This clone may be a read error of a much larger clone one base away. The chain joins TRBV13 to TRBJ1-2, with D perhaps TRBD1 (6 bases). Germline V CDR1 and CDR2: PRHDT, FYEKMQ (reference sequence). This CDR3 region has 14 residues. The CDR3 protein is CASSVGLNRDGYTF. Written as DNA, the CDR3 is TGTGCCAGCAGCGTAGGACTGAACAGGGATGGCTACACCTTC. Full variable domain (missing parts from reference TRBV13 and TRBJ1-2): AAGVIQSPRHLIKEKRETATLKCYPIPRHDTVYWYQQGPGQDPQFLISFYEKMQSDKGSIPDRFSAQQFSDYHSELNMSSLELGDSALYFCASSVGLNRDGYTFGSGTRLTVV.

The table lists this clonotype with a few counts. The chain joins TRBV7-9 to TRBJ1-1, with D possibly matching TRBD1 (6 bases). Trimming took 1 base from V and 1 from J, leaving 13 bases between them. Germline V CDR1 and CDR2: SEHNR, FQNEAQ (reference sequence). The CDR3 totals 16 residues. The CDR3 DNA is TGTGCCAGCAGCTTAGACAGGGACATCGGGAACACTGAAGCTTTCTTT. It yields the protein CASSLDRDIGNTEAFF.

The chain employs TRBV7-8 and TRBJ2-1; D unresolved. V gave up 3 bases and J gave up 8 bases, with 5 bases separating them. Germline CDR1 and CDR2: SGHVS and FQNEAQ. The CDR3 length is 11 residues. In DNA, the CDR3 is TGTGCCAGCAGCTTCGGGTATGAGCAGTTCTTC. It encodes CASSFGYEQFF.